The source of this T cell receptor (beta chain) is a study of cytomegalovirus exposure and HLA in healthy donors. The length of the CDR3 is 14 residues. The germline gives CDR1 SEHNR, CDR2 FQNEAQ (reference sequence). Trimming took 5 bases from V and 5 from J, leaving 13 bases between them. PCR amplification relied on 60 Vbeta primers (plus 13 Jbeta primers). TCRdb's table, derived via immunoSEQ multiplex PCR, lists solely in-frame clones and lacks some. The table has 120,000 to 150,000 clones, 76% seen once; the top ten hold 3.9%. This chain uses TRBV7-9 with TRBJ1-5; no clear D. Sequencing was done on a sample of PBMCs. The source of this sequence is a man in his late teens or twenties in good health and CMV-seronegative. The CDR3 loop is CASSISDVHQPQHF. As DNA, the CDR3 is TGTGCCAGCAGCATCAGCGATGTCCATCAGCCCCAGCATTTT.